This T cell receptor beta chain originates from a study of blood T cells in healthy people across ages. Points from the study as a whole: Naive CD4+ cells and diversity were both higher in long-lived donors than in aged donors.

With 4 bases removed from V and 4 bases from J, the gap between germline ends came to 13 bases. CDR3 size: 14 residues. CDR1 and CDR2 from the germline V gene are LGHDT and YNNKEL (reference sequence). A second PCR, run for about 7 to 11 cycles, used a sample-barcoded 5' primer plus a J-beta primer mix. In TCRdb, the 5' RACE reads were re-called with MiXCR into one record per CDR3 protein. The sample shows some 890,000 distinct CDR3 sequences, under 35% of them seen only once. In its sample, this clonotype was seen a few times. Its antigen is currently unknown. These data also featured in a second study, about T cells of mothers and their children. That work adds: Whether related or unrelated, pairs show similar shaping of TCR recombination output by thymic selection.

The specimen sequenced was blood. The chain links TRBV3-1 to TRBJ2-5, with a possible D match to TRBD2 (6 bases). The sequence was collected from a woman aged 40-49 years in good health. The CDR3 reads CASSRDSGTETQYF. The CDR3 DNA reads as TGTGCCAGCAGCCGGGACTCGGGTACAGAGACCCAGTACTTC.